A selection of T cell receptor beta chains follows, all from one sample in a study of shared clonotypes between healthy human individuals. Profiling relied on immunoSEQ multiplex PCR, and the TCRdb table lists in-frame clones only, not all of them. The table shows hundreds of thousands of clones, with about 96% occurring only once. Input material: naive CD8+ T cells sorted from blood. These TCRs come from a woman younger than 45 in good health. The CDR3 runs from the conserved cysteine through the conserved F or W. The order of the fields is V gene, J gene, CDR3 protein.

v_gene: TRBV28; j_gene: TRBJ2-2; CDR3aa: CASSKGTRELFF
v_gene: TRBV27; j_gene: TRBJ2-2; CDR3aa: CASSLAALAQGTGELFF
v_gene: TRBV28; j_gene: TRBJ1-2; CDR3aa: CASSVPAGPWASGYTF
v_gene: TRBV28; j_gene: TRBJ2-3; CDR3aa: CASSRVADTQYF
v_gene: TRBV7-8; j_gene: TRBJ2-4; CDR3aa: CASSLGLGVDIQYF
v_gene: TRBV29-1; j_gene: TRBJ2-5; CDR3aa: CSVNTGTGRETQYF
v_gene: TRBV11-3; j_gene: TRBJ2-1; CDR3aa: CASSIGTSGSDEQFF
v_gene: TRBV19; j_gene: TRBJ2-7; CDR3aa: CASSPGQGPYEQYF
v_gene: TRBV7-9; j_gene: TRBJ1-1; CDR3aa: CASSYRTPHDTEAFF
v_gene: TRBV27; j_gene: TRBJ2-6; CDR3aa: CASSLGQGSGANVLTF
v_gene: TRBV19; j_gene: TRBJ1-5; CDR3aa: CASNPRDERQPQHF
v_gene: TRBV5-4; j_gene: TRBJ2-3; CDR3aa: CASSSDSTDTQYF
v_gene: TRBV15; j_gene: TRBJ2-3; CDR3aa: CATSRPPKARQYTDTQYF
v_gene: TRBV28; j_gene: TRBJ2-7; CDR3aa: CASSFSRDRLSYEQYF
v_gene: TRBV5-4; j_gene: TRBJ2-7; CDR3aa: CASSWPGGYEQYF
v_gene: TRBV27; j_gene: TRBJ2-6; CDR3aa: CASSLKTAKSISGANVLTF
v_gene: TRBV28; j_gene: TRBJ2-1; CDR3aa: CASSPRSGRARDEQFF
v_gene: TRBV13; j_gene: TRBJ1-5; CDR3aa: CASTMGRGSQPQHF
v_gene: TRBV28; j_gene: TRBJ2-1; CDR3aa: CASTPPGEEGYEQFF
v_gene: TRBV27; j_gene: TRBJ2-7; CDR3aa: CASKHGTAYEQYF
v_gene: TRBV5-4; j_gene: TRBJ2-7; CDR3aa: CASGSLAGGPKEQYF
v_gene: TRBV28; j_gene: TRBJ2-5; CDR3aa: CASSLLEAQYAQYF
v_gene: TRBV5-4; j_gene: TRBJ2-7; CDR3aa: CASSPRLNEQYF
v_gene: TRBV5-1; j_gene: TRBJ2-5; CDR3aa: CASSALPTGPEGSQYF
v_gene: TRBV2; j_gene: TRBJ2-7; CDR3aa: CASSELRQINYEQYF
v_gene: TRBV5-8; j_gene: TRBJ2-3; CDR3aa: CASSLDVDTQYF
v_gene: TRBV27; j_gene: TRBJ2-6; CDR3aa: CASSLYPRGYSSGANVLTF
v_gene: TRBV4-1; j_gene: TRBJ1-2; CDR3aa: CASSQEIGSLYGYTF
v_gene: TRBV28; j_gene: TRBJ2-5; CDR3aa: CASSPEREGRETQYF
v_gene: TRBV13; j_gene: TRBJ2-7; CDR3aa: CASSLSLSGEIYEQYF
v_gene: TRBV6-1; j_gene: TRBJ2-1; CDR3aa: CASSEPGLVNEQFF